What follows are 11 T cell receptor beta chains derived from one specimen sequenced in a study of neurological immune-mediated disorders. Described time point: technical triplicate 3. TCRdb re-called the 5' RACE reads with MiXCR, one entry per CDR3 protein. The sample carries about 44,000 distinct CDR3 sequences, approximately 21% recorded once. Sequences were obtained from PBMCs. Receptors were obtained from a man in his 60s with HTLV-1-associated myelopathy (HAM/TSP).

This clonotype occurred once. This chain joins TRBV10-3 and TRBJ2-5; D unclear. The V end was cut by 6 bases, the J end by 5 bases, with 7 bases between. CDR1 and CDR2 (germline): ENHRY, SYGVKD. CDR3 length: 11 amino acids. The CDR3 sequence: CAISARETQYF. The DNA for the CDR3 is TGTGCCATCAGCGCCCGGGAGACCCAGTACTTC.

This clonotype was recorded at least ten times. The chain carries TRBV3-1 and TRBJ2-1; 10 bases are a match to TRBD1. The CDR3 contains 15 residues. Germline CDR1 is LGHDT and CDR2 is YNNKEL (reference sequence). After removal of 2 bases from V and 6 bases from J, the junction contained 4 bases not matched to a gene. The CDR3 loop reads CASSQYRDRGNEQFF. CDR3 nucleotides: TGTGCCAGCAGCCAATACCGGGACAGGGGCAATGAGCAGTTCTTC.

This clonotype was observed at least ten times. The J gene is TRBJ1-6, the V gene TRBV15; possible D gene TRBD1, 6 bases. Per the germline V gene, CDR1 is LNHNV and CDR2 is YYDKDF (reference sequence). V was cut by 1 base and J by 9 bases, with 13 bases left in between. The CDR3 length is 15 residues. CDR3 bases: TGTGCCACCAGCAGAGTACCGGGAGGGGGTTCACCCCTCCACTTT. As protein: CATSRVPGGGSPLHF.

V gene TRBV6-2 or TRBV6-3 combines with J gene TRBJ2-7; 14 bases align to TRBD2. The V segment lost 6 bases and the J segment 6 bases; nucleotides outside the gene matches: 10. CDR3 length equals 16 residues. The germline CDR1 and CDR2 sequences are MNHEY and SVGEGT. CDR3 region: CASSARLAGGPSEQYF. Written as DNA, the CDR3 is TGTGCCAGCAGCGCTCGACTAGCGGGAGGGCCTTCCGAGCAGTACTTC.

This clonotype was counted many times. The rearrangement joins TRBV20-1 to TRBJ1-2; D is unclear. Germline CDR1 DFQATT, CDR2 SNEGSKA (reference sequence). V was trimmed by 0 bases and J by 2 bases, leaving 10 bases between them. This CDR3 contains 14 residues. CDR3 protein: CSAREIVMNYGYTF. DNA for the CDR3: TGCAGTGCTAGAGAAATAGTAATGAACTATGGCTACACCTTC.

At least ten counts were recorded for this clonotype. The J gene is TRBJ2-7, the V gene TRBV7-9; no reliable D call. V was pared by 5 bases and J by 0 bases, with 11 bases between. Germline CDR1 and CDR2: SEHNR and FQNEAQ (reference sequence). The CDR3 runs to 14 residues. The CDR3 spells CASSPRSSSYEQYF. The DNA of the CDR3 is TGTGCCAGCAGCCCCCGAAGCAGCTCCTACGAGCAGTACTTC.

The chain recombines TRBV20-1 with TRBJ1-5; the match to TRBD1 covers 8 bases. The CDR3 length is 14 residues. V was clipped by 3 bases and J by 8 bases; unmatched bases: 9. Germline lookup yields CDR1 DFQATT and CDR2 SNEGSKA (reference sequence). In DNA form, the CDR3 reads TGCAGTGCTAGTGGGGCAGGGGGCGTGGAGCCCCAGCATTTT. As protein: CSASGAGGVEPQHF.

This clonotype was detected many times. This chain links TRBV5-1 with TRBJ2-2; D unclear. CDR1 is SGHRS and CDR2 is YFSETQ in the germline V gene. This CDR3 comprises 14 residues. The ends were cut back, 0 bases at V and 7 bases at J, with 10 bases in the middle. The CDR3 sequence: CASSLEFQIGELFF. Written as DNA, the CDR3 is TGCGCCAGCAGCTTGGAATTTCAGATCGGGGAGCTGTTTTTT.

This clonotype was observed a handful of times. The chain uses TRBV3-1 and TRBJ2-1, with a possible D match to TRBD2 (6 bases). Germline CDR1 reads LGHDT; CDR2 reads YNNKEL (reference sequence). V was shortened by 4 bases and J by 9 bases, with 13 bases between the two germline ends. This CDR3 comprises 13 residues. The CDR3 DNA reads as TGTGCCAGCAGCCTTGGAACTAGCAGTGAGCAGTTCTTC. This translates into CASSLGTSSEQFF.

This clonotype was observed many times. This chain connects TRBV9 to TRBJ2-1, with TRBD2 matching 12 bases. Germline-derived CDR1 and CDR2 are SGDLS and YYNGEE. The CDR3 spans 16 residues. Trimming cost V 0 bases and J 9 bases; bases outside gene matches: 7. The CDR3 sequence is CASSVGLAGGPVEQFF. Here the CDR3 DNA reads TGTGCCAGCAGCGTAGGGCTAGCGGGAGGGCCTGTTGAGCAGTTCTTC. The variable domain in full, completed from reference TRBV9 and TRBJ2-1, reads DSGVTQTPKHLITATGQRVTLRCSPRSGDLSVYWYQQSLDQGLQFLIQYYNGEERAKGNILERFSAQQFPDLHSELNLSSLELGDSALYFCASSVGLAGGPVEQFFGPGTRLTVL.

In its sample, this clonotype was seen many times. This chain uses TRBV28 with TRBJ2-5; TRBD1 is a possible D gene (6 bases). The CDR3 runs 13 residues. Germline CDR1 and CDR2: MDHEN and SYDVKM. Trimming took 6 bases from V and 5 from J, leaving 13 bases between them. The chain's CDR3 is CASSPGTTETQYF. The CDR3 bases are TGTGCCAGCAGCCCGGGGACAACTGAGACCCAGTACTTC.